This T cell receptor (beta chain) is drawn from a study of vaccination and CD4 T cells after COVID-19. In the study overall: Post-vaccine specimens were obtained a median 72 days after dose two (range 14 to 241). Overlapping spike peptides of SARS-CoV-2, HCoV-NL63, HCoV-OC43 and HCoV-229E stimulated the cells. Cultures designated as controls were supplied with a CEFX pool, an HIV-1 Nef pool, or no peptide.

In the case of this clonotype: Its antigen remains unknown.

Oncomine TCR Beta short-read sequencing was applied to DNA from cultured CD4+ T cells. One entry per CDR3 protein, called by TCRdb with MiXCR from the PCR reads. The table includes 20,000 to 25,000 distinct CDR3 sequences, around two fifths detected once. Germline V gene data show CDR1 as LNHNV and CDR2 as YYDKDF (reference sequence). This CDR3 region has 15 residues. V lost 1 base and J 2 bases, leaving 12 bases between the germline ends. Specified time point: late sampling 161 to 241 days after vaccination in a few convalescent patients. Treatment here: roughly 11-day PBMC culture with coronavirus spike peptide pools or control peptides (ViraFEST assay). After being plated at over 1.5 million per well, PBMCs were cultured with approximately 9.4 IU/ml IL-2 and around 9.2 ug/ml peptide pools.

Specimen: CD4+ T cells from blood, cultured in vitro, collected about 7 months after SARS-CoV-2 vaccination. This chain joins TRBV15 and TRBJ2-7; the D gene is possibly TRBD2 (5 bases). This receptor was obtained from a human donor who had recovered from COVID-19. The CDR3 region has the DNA TGTGCCACCAGCAGAGGCATCGAGCGGACCTACGAGCAGTACTTC. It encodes CATSRGIERTYEQYF.